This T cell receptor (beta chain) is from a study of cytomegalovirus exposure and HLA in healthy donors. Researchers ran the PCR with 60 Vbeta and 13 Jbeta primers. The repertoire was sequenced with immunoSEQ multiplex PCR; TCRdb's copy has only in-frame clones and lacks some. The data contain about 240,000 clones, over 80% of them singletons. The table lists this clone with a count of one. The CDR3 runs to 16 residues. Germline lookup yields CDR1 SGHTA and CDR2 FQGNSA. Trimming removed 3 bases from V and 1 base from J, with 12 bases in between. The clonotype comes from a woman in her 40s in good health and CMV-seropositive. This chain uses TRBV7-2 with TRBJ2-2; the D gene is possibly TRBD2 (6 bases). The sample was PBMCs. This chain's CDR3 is CASSFVSGLNTGELFF. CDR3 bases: TGTGCCAGCAGCTTCGTTAGCGGCTTGAACACCGGGGAGCTGTTTTTT. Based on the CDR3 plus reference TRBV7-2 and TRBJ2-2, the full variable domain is GAGVSQSPSNKVTEKGKDVELRCDPISGHTALYWYRQSLGQGLEFLIYFQGNSAPDKSGLPSDRFSAERTGGSVSTLTIQRTQQEDSAVYLCASSFVSGLNTGELFFGEGSRLTVL.